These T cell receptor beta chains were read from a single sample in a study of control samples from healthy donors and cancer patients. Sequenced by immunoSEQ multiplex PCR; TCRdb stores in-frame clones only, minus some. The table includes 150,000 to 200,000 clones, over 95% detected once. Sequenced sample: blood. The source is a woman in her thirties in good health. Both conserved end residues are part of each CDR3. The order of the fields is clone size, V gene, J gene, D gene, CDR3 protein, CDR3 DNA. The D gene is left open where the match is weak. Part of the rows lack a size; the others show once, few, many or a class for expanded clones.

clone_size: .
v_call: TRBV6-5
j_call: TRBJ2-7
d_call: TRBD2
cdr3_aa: CASSYGLAGSSYEQYF
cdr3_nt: TGTGCCAGCAGTTACGGACTAGCGGGATCCTCCTACGAGCAGTACTTC

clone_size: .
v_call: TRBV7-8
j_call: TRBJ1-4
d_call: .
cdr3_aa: CASSLVQAGIATNEKLFF
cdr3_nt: TGTGCCAGCAGCTTAGTTCAGGCGGGCATCGCAACTAATGAAAAACTGTTTTTT

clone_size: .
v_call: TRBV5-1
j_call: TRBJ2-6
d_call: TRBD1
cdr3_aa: CASSERTGSNSGANVLTF
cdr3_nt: TGCGCCAGCAGCGAGCGGACAGGGTCCAACTCTGGGGCCAACGTCCTGACTTTC

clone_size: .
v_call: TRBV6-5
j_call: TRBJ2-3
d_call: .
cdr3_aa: CASRAGPMMNF
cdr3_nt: TGTGCCAGCAGGGCCGGACCTATGATGAATTTT

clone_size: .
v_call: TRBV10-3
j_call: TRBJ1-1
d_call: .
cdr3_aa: CAISELNTEAFF
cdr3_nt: TGTGCCATCAGTGAGCTGAACACTGAAGCTTTCTTT

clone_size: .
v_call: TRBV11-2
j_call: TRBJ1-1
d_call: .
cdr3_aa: CASSLDWQGYTEAFF
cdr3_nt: TGTGCCAGCAGCTTAGATTGGCAGGGTTACACTGAAGCTTTCTTT

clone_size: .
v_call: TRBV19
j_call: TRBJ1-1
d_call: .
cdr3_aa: CASSIGISARAEAFF
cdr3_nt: TGTGCCAGTAGTATAGGGATATCCGCAAGGGCTGAAGCTTTCTTT

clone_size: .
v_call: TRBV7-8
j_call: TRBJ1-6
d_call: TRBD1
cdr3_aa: CASSTPGGGSPLHF
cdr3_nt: TGTGCCAGCAGCACGCCAGGGGGAGGATCACCCCTCCACTTT

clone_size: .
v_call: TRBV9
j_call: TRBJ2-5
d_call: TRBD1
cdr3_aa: CASSLNRGAGTQYF
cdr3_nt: TGTGCCAGCAGCCTCAACAGGGGGGCTGGGACCCAGTACTTC

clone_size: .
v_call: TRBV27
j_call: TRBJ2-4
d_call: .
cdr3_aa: CASSPLTLVLAKNIQYF
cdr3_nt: TGTGCCAGCAGTCCCCTAACTTTGGTCCTAGCCAAAAACATTCAGTACTTC

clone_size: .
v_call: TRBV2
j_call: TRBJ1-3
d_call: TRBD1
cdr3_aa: CASIRTGRDTIYF
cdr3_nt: TGTGCCAGCATTAGGACAGGGAGGGACACCATATATTTT

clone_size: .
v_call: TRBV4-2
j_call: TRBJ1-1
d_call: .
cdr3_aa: CASSDSTARNTEAFF
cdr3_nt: TGTGCCAGCAGCGACTCGACAGCACGGAACACTGAAGCTTTCTTT

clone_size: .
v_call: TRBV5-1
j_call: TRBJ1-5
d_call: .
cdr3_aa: CASSLGKGQPQHF
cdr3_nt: TGCGCCAGCAGCTTAGGGAAGGGGCAGCCCCAGCATTTT

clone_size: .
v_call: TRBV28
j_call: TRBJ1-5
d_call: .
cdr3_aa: CASSTFSRGGDNQPQHF
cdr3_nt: TGTGCCAGCAGTACCTTTTCTCGCGGGGGCGACAATCAGCCCCAGCATTTT

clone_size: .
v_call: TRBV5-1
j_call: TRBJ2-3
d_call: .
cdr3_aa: CASSLGQGRTDTQYF
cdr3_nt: TGCGCCAGCAGCTTGGGGCAGGGGAGGACAGATACGCAGTATTTT

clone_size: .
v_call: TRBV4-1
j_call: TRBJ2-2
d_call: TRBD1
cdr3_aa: CASSQDLERTGGRPGELFF
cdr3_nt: TGCGCCAGCAGCCAAGATCTGGAACGGACAGGGGGCAGACCCGGGGAGCTGTTTTTT

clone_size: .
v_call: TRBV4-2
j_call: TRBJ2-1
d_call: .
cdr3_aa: CASSPLTGLRSYNEQFF
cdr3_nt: TGTGCCAGCAGCCCGCTTACAGGGCTCCGGTCCTACAATGAGCAGTTCTTC

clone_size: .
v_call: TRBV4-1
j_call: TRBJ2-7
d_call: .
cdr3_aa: CASSQDEGANRHEQYF
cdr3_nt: TGCGCCAGCAGCCAAGATGAGGGCGCCAACAGGCACGAGCAGTACTTC

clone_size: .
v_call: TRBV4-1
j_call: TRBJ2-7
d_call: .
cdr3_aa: CASSQEDGSSYEQYF
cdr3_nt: TGCGCCAGCAGCCAGGAGGACGGAAGCTCCTACGAGCAGTACTTC

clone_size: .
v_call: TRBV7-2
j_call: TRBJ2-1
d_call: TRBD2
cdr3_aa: CASSSGGTRRYNEQFF
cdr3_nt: TGTGCCAGCAGCTCCGGGGGGACTAGACGTTACAATGAGCAGTTCTTC

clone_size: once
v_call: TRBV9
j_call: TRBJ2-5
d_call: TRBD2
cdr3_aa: CASSKLAGATETQYF
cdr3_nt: TGTGCCAGCAGCAAACTAGCGGGGGCCACAGAGACCCAGTACTTC

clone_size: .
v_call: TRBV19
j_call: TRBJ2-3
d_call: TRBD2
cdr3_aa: CASSIPTSGGTDTQYF
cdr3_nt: TGTGCCAGTAGTATCCCGACTAGCGGGGGCACAGATACGCAGTATTTT

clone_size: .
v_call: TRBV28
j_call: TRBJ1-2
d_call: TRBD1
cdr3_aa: CVRKPGQGDWGYTF
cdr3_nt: TGTGTAAGAAAACCGGGACAGGGGGATTGGGGCTACACCTTC

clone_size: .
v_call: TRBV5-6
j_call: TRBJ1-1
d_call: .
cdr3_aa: CASSFYAGPEAFF
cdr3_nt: TGTGCCAGCAGCTTCTATGCAGGCCCTGAAGCTTTCTTT

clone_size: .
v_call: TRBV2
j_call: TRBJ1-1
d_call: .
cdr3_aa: CASGDLNTEAFF
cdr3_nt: TGTGCCAGCGGGGACTTGAACACTGAAGCTTTCTTT

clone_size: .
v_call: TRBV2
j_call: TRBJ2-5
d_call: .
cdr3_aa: CASSVGRYRTTSSKETQYF
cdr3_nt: TGTGCCAGCAGTGTAGGCAGGTACCGGACCACCTCATCCAAAGAGACCCAGTACTTC

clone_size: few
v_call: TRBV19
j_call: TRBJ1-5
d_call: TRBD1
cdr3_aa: CASSRTGQGYQPQHF
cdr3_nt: TGTGCCAGTAGTAGAACGGGACAGGGGTATCAGCCCCAGCATTTT

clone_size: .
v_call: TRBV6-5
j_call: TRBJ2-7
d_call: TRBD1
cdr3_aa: CASSYTGGSYEQYF
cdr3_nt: TGTGCCAGCAGTTACACAGGGGGCTCCTACGAGCAGTACTTC

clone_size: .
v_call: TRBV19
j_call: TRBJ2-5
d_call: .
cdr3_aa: CASSIVAGETQYF
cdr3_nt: TGTGCCAGTAGTATAGTGGCGGGAGAGACCCAGTACTTC

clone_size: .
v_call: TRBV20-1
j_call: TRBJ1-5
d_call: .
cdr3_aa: CSASQGPTQPQHF
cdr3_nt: TGCAGTGCTAGTCAGGGCCCAACTCAGCCCCAGCATTTT

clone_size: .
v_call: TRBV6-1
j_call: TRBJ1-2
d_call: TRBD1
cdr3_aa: CASSARDRVRNYGYTF
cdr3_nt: TGTGCCAGCAGTGCCCGGGACAGGGTGAGGAACTATGGCTACACCTTC

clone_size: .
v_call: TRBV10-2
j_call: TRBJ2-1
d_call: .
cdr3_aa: CASSEGGNEQFF
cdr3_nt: TGCGCCAGCAGTGAGGGAGGTAATGAGCAGTTCTTC

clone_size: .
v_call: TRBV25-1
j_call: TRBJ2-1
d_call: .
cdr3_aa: CASRPGPIPREQFF
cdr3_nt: TGTGCCAGCAGGCCGGGACCTATCCCTCGTGAGCAGTTCTTC

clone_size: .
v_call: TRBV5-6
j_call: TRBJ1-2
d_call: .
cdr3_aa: CASSPAGVMGYTF
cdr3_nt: TGTGCCAGCAGCCCGGCGGGGGTAATGGGCTACACCTTC

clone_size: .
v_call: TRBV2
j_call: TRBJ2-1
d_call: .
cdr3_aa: CASSQESSYNEQFF
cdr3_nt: TGTGCCAGCAGTCAGGAGAGTTCCTACAATGAGCAGTTCTTC

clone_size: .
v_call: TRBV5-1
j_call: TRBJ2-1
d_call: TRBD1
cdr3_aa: CASSLPLDRGSYNEQFF
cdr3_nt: TGCGCCAGCAGCTTACCCCTCGACAGGGGTTCCTACAATGAGCAGTTCTTC

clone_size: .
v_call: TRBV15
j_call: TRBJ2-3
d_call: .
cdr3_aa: CATSRDPSDTQYF
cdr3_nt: TGTGCCACCAGCAGAGATCCGAGTGATACGCAGTATTTT

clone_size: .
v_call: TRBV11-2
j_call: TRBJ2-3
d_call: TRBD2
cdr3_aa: CASSLTPSGGPTDTQYF
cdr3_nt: TGTGCCAGCAGCTTAACCCCTAGCGGGGGACCCACAGATACGCAGTATTTT

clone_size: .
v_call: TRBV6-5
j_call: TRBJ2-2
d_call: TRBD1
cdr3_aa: CASKSQGAGTGELFF
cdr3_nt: TGTGCCAGCAAATCCCAGGGGGCCGGGACCGGGGAGCTGTTTTTT

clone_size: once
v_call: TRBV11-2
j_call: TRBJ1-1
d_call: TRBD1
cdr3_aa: CASSSFRDRGRRDTEAFF
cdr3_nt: TGTGCCAGCAGCTCTTTCCGGGACAGGGGGCGCCGGGACACTGAAGCTTTCTTT